These T cell receptor beta chains were read from a single sample in a study of beta chain features in type 1 diabetes. Assay: immunoSEQ multiplex PCR; the TCRdb copy retains only in-frame clones and omits some. The table has about 710,000 clones, over 12% seen once. The sample was naive CD4+ T cells from blood. The receptors come from a man between 18 and 29 years old with type 1 diabetes. CDR3s include the opening cysteine and the closing phenylalanine or tryptophan. The order of the fields is V gene, J gene, clone size, CDR3 length, D gene, CDR3 protein, CDR3 DNA. The D gene is left open where the match is weak. Size is omitted from some rows. Given values are once, few, many or a class for expanded clones.

>TRBV5-4|TRBJ2-1|few|16|NA
CASSLGERFSYNEQFF
TGTGCCAGCAGCTTGGGCGAGAGATTCTCCTACAATGAGCAGTTCTTC
>TRBV10-3|TRBJ2-1|NA|14|TRBD2
CAIRALTSGNEQFF
TGTGCCATCAGAGCCCTGACTAGCGGCAATGAGCAGTTCTTC
>TRBV18|TRBJ2-7|NA|13|NA
CASSPRRSVEQYF
TGTGCCAGCTCACCACGTAGGTCGGTCGAGCAGTACTTC
>TRBV6-1|TRBJ2-3|few|15|NA
CASSEGQGSTDTQYF
TGTGCCAGCAGTGAAGGGCAGGGTAGCACAGATACGCAGTATTTT
>TRBV7-6|TRBJ2-7|NA|14|NA
CASSRGDSSYEQYF
TGTGCCAGCAGCCGGGGGGACAGCTCCTACGAGCAGTACTTC
>TRBV30|TRBJ1-3|NA|15|NA
CAWSVGFASGNTIYF
TGTGCCTGGAGTGTCGGGTTTGCCTCTGGAAACACCATATATTTT
>TRBV5-1|TRBJ2-3|NA|15|NA
CASVMGLGPTDTQYF
TGCGCCAGCGTTATGGGGCTAGGCCCCACAGATACGCAGTATTTT
>TRBV28|TRBJ1-2|few|14|TRBD1
CASSFGTGGDGYTF
TGTGCCAGCAGTTTTGGGACAGGGGGCGATGGCTACACCTTC
>TRBV30|TRBJ1-1|NA|15|TRBD1
CAWNPWTGGNTEAFF
TGTGCCTGGAACCCATGGACAGGCGGGAACACTGAAGCTTTCTTT
>TRBV25-1|TRBJ1-6|NA|14|NA
CASSPLSFGSPLHF
TGTGCCAGCAGTCCATTATCTTTCGGCTCACCCCTCCACTTT
>TRBV30|TRBJ2-1|NA|14|TRBD2
CASTGGVNWNEQFF
TGTGCCTCCACCGGGGGGGTGAATTGGAATGAGCAGTTCTTC
>TRBV9|TRBJ1-5|few|15|TRBD1
CASSVAGGRAQPQHF
TGTGCCAGCAGCGTAGCAGGGGGACGGGCTCAGCCCCAGCATTTT
>TRBV4-3|TRBJ2-2|NA|17|NA
CASSQDHGGWSSGELFF
TGCGCCAGCAGCCAAGATCACGGTGGGTGGTCGAGCGGGGAGCTGTTTTTT
>TRBV7-9|TRBJ1-1|NA|13|NA
CASSRQLNTEAFF
TGTGCCAGCAGCCGACAGTTGAACACTGAAGCTTTCTTT
>TRBV30|TRBJ2-2|few|18|NA
CAWSVVVFSGRSVGELFF
TGTGCCTGGAGTGTAGTAGTTTTTTCGGGCAGGAGTGTCGGGGAGCTGTTTTTT
>TRBV4-1|TRBJ2-2|few|15|TRBD1
CASSGADRGHGELFF
TGCGCCAGCAGCGGGGCGGACAGGGGCCACGGGGAGCTGTTTTTT
>TRBV7-2|TRBJ1-4|NA|15|NA
CASSLATSTNEKLFF
TGTGCCAGCAGCTTAGCGACCTCAACTAATGAAAAACTGTTTTTT
>TRBV25-1|TRBJ2-7|few|13|NA
CASSASTTYEQYF
TGTGCCAGCAGTGCATCGACCACCTACGAGCAGTACTTC
>TRBV5-1|TRBJ2-1|NA|11|NA
CASSLQGEQFF
TGCGCCAGCAGCTTGCAGGGTGAGCAGTTCTTC
>TRBV2|TRBJ1-5|NA|16|NA
CASRGRAGHLVGPQHF
TGTGCCAGCAGAGGGAGGGCAGGACACCTGGTTGGTCCCCAGCATTTT
>TRBV19|TRBJ2-1|NA|12|NA
CASSIVGSHQFF
TGTGCCAGTAGTATCGTCGGGTCTCATCAGTTCTTC
>TRBV11-1|TRBJ2-7|few|14|TRBD2
CASSTRTSGGLMNF
TGTGCCAGCAGCACCAGGACTAGCGGGGGACTCATGAACTTC
>TRBV4-3|TRBJ2-5|few|14|TRBD1
CASSQDQGVETQYF
TGCGCCAGCAGCCAAGATCAGGGGGTCGAGACCCAGTACTTC
>TRBV25-1|TRBJ1-1|NA|14|TRBD1
CASSVQGAGTEAFF
TGTGCCAGCAGCGTGCAGGGGGCGGGCACTGAAGCTTTCTTT
>TRBV9|TRBJ1-1|NA|15|NA
CASSASVGSNTEAFF
TGTGCCAGCAGCGCCTCTGTGGGATCGAACACTGAAGCTTTCTTT
>TRBV7-6|TRBJ2-1|few|16|TRBD2
CASSLGWTSGYNEQFF
TGTGCCAGCAGCTTAGGCTGGACTAGCGGGTACAATGAGCAGTTCTTC
>TRBV6-1|TRBJ1-2|NA|13|NA
CASSEPEGAGYTF
TGTGCCAGCAGTGAACCCGAGGGCGCTGGCTACACCTTC
>TRBV30|TRBJ2-7|NA|12|TRBD1
CAWNRGTYEQYF
TGTGCCTGGAACAGGGGTACCTACGAGCAGTACTTC
>TRBV28|TRBJ1-6|few|13|NA
CASSILPRTPLHF
TGTGCCAGCAGTATCTTACCAAGGACACCCCTCCACTTT
>TRBV6-1|TRBJ1-1|few|11|NA
CASSPFTEAFF
TGTGCCAGCAGCCCGTTCACTGAAGCTTTCTTT
>TRBV5-1|TRBJ2-5|NA|12|NA
CASSRDQETQYF
TGCGCCAGCAGCCGGGACCAAGAGACCCAGTACTTC
>TRBV9|TRBJ1-1|few|14|TRBD1
CASSVKTGLAEAFF
TGTGCCAGCAGCGTAAAGACAGGGTTGGCTGAAGCTTTCTTT
>TRBV5-1|TRBJ1-2|few|15|NA
CASSLPRGIEDGYTF
TGCGCCAGCAGCTTGCCCAGGGGAATAGAAGATGGCTACACCTTC
>TRBV28|TRBJ1-2|NA|12|NA
CAIRGDPYGYTF
TGTGCCATTCGGGGGGACCCCTATGGCTACACCTTC
>TRBV30|TRBJ1-3|NA|15|NA
CACGWGASSGNTIYF
TGTGCCTGTGGATGGGGGGCATCCTCTGGAAACACCATATATTTT
>TRBV25-1|TRBJ2-5|NA|16|NA
CASSPLNGGGQETQYF
TGTGCCAGCAGTCCCCTAAACGGTGGGGGGCAGGAGACCCAGTACTTC
>TRBV7-2|TRBJ2-5|NA|13|TRBD1
CASKPGGQETQYF
TGTGCCAGCAAGCCAGGGGGCCAAGAGACCCAGTACTTC
>TRBV7-3|TRBJ2-1|NA|16|TRBD2
CASSLGTSGSYNEQFF
TGTGCCAGCAGCCTAGGGACTAGTGGTTCCTACAATGAGCAGTTCTTC
>TRBV18|TRBJ1-6|few|15|NA
CASSPVPGDGSPLHF
TGTGCCAGCTCACCAGTTCCGGGGGATGGCTCACCCCTCCACTTT
>TRBV19|TRBJ2-5|few|15|NA
CASSKDSEYQETQYF
TGTGCCAGTAGTAAGGACAGCGAGTACCAAGAGACCCAGTACTTC
>TRBV4-1|TRBJ1-5|NA|16|NA
CASSQDGRASNQPQHF
TGCGCCAGCAGCCAAGATGGGCGGGCAAGCAATCAGCCCCAGCATTTT
>TRBV5-4|TRBJ2-3|few|15|NA
CASSLRGGSTDTQYF
TGTGCCAGCAGCTTGCGGGGCGGGAGCACAGATACGCAGTATTTT
>TRBV19|TRBJ2-5|few|11|TRBD1
CASSGGETQYF
TGTGCCAGTTCAGGGGGAGAGACCCAGTACTTC
>TRBV7-3|TRBJ2-1|NA|13|TRBD2
CASKERGNNEQFF
TGTGCCAGCAAAGAGCGGGGTAACAATGAGCAGTTCTTC